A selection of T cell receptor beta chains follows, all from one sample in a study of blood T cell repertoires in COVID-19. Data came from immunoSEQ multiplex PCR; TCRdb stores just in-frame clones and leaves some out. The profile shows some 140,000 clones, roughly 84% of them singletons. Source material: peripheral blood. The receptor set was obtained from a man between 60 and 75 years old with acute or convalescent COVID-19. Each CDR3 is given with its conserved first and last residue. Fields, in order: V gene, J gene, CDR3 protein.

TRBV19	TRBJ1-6	CASSMDSAGGSPLHF
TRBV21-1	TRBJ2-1	CASSKADSEQFF
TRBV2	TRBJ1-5	CASSGSTSSGQPQHF
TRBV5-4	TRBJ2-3	CASSSAQRGGGTDTQYF
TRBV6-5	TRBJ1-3	CASSYSGTGAGNTIYF
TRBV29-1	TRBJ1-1	CSAGGGGENTEAFF
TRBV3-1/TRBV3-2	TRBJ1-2	CASSQGGPGGYTF
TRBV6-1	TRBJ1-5	CASSEGHSNQPQHF
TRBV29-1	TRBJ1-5	CSVGDSSNQPQHF
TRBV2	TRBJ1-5	CASSGSGNQPQHF
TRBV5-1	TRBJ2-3	CASSLAPTDTQYF
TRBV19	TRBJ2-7	CASSARQLYEQYF